The 7 T cell receptor beta chains listed next were all sequenced from one sample in a study of vaccination effects on CD4 cells after COVID-19 (dated by TCRdb to 2021 to 2024). The library relied on the immunoSEQ multiplex PCR assay. Entries here come from immuneACCESS through TCRdb and include only in-frame sequences with V and J called. Some clones fail to appear in such tables; in the studies checked, an unresolved V gene covers under half of the shortfall, and the cause of the remainder is unknown. The sample table lists over 25,000 clones, over 75% of them with a count of one. 5.8% of the sample lies in the top ten. The antigens of these receptors remain unknown. In the ViraFEST assay, PBMC were stimulated with viral peptide pools, and antigen-specific CD4+ T cell clonotypes were then identified by expansion using TCR sequencing. After approximately eleven days of culture, CD4+ T cells were isolated with the EasySep CD4+ T cell isolation kit. Two doses of either the BNT162b2 or the mRNA-1273 mRNA SARS-CoV-2 vaccine were administered to participants.

The sample consisted of CD4+ T cells from PBMCs cultured with SARS-CoV-2 spike peptides, taken after COVID-19 vaccination. Explained via the paper, the cell subset or site label denotes: SARS-CoV-2 spike overlapping peptide pool stimulation. These TCRs come from a human donor who received a COVID-19 vaccine. Some clones in this sample may be carry-over from other donors' samples.

This clone was recorded once. The chain combines TRBV28 with TRBJ1-4, with 8 bases lining up with TRBD1. Germline CDR1 and CDR2: MDHEN and SYDVKM. The CDR3 consists of 14 residues. V dropped 4 bases and J dropped 8; count of bases not matched to a gene: 6. Written as DNA, the CDR3 is TGTGCCAGCAGTTCGACAGGGGTTGGGGAAAAACTGTTTTTT. This translates into CASSSTGVGEKLFF.

This clone was detected only once. The J gene is TRBJ2-1, the V gene TRBV7-3; 9 bases align to TRBD2. This CDR3 region has 14 residues. Germline-derived CDR1 and CDR2 are SGHTA and FQGTGA. The V and J ends lost 2 bases and 7 bases, in that order; junction bases with no gene match: 3. The CDR3 DNA is TGTGCCAGCAGCTTAGCTAGCGGGGCTAATGAGCAGTTCTTC. It is translated as CASSLASGANEQFF. Using reference TRBV7-3 and TRBJ2-1 for the parts outside the CDR3, the full variable domain is GAGVSQTPSNKVTEKGKYVELRCDPISGHTALYWYRQSLGQGPEFLIYFQGTGAADDSGLPNDRFFAVRPEGSVSTLKIQRTERGDSAVYLCASSLASGANEQFFGPGTRLTVL.

This clone was counted between two and nine times. The chain recombines TRBV11-2 with TRBJ1-2; tentative D call: TRBD1 (6 bases). Germline CDR1 and CDR2: SGHAT and FQNNGV. Trimming shortened V by 2 bases and J by 8 bases, and 9 bases separated the two germline ends. The CDR3 sequence is 12 residues long. CDR3 nucleotide sequence: TGTGCCAGCAGCTTACAGGGGTACGGCTACACCTTC. Translation gives CASSLQGYGYTF.

This sequence joins TRBV5-1 and TRBJ1-4; D perhaps matches TRBD1 (6 bases). Germline loops: CDR1 SGHRS, CDR2 YFSETQ. This CDR3 spans 15 amino acids. Trimming removed 4 bases from V and 8 bases from J, with 18 bases in between. CDR3 sequence reads: CASSGGAHAGEKLFF. The CDR3 coding sequence is TGCGCCAGCAGCGGGGGGGCGCATGCGGGCGAAAAACTGTTTTTT.

This clone has more than one count but fewer than ten. The CDR3 sequence is CASSLKFIDGRTYEQYV. For the CDR3, the DNA is TGTGCCAGCAGTCTTAAGTTCATCGACGGCCGTACCTACGAGCAGTACGTC. The rearrangement joins TRBV28 to TRBJ2-7; D ambiguous. CDR3 length equals 17 residues. V dropped 5 bases and J dropped 2 bases, with 22 bases sitting between them. Germline loops: CDR1 MDHEN, CDR2 SYDVKM.

This chain uses TRBV5-6 with TRBJ1-6, with D uncertain. CDR1 SGHDT and CDR2 YYEEEE come from the germline V gene. The CDR3 runs 15 residues. Trimming cost V 1 base and J 0 bases, with 5 bases left between them. The CDR3 loop reads CASSLFSSYNSPLHF. CDR3 sequence (DNA): TGTGCCAGCAGCTTGTTCAGCTCCTATAATTCACCCCTCCACTTT. Using reference TRBV5-6 and TRBJ1-6 for the parts outside the CDR3, the full variable domain is DAGVTQSPTHLIKTRGQQVTLRCSPKSGHDTVSWYQQALGQGPQFIFQYYEEEERQRGNFPDRFSGHQFPNYSSELNVNALLLGDSALYLCASSLFSSYNSPLHFGNGTRLTVT.

The chain links TRBV5-8 to TRBJ1-6; no clear D gene. Trimming cost V 2 bases and J 2 bases, with 8 bases left between them. There are 15 residues in the CDR3. Germline-derived CDR1 and CDR2 are SGHTS and YDEGEE. The CDR3 bases are TGTGCCAGCAGCTTTGGGGAGCCCTATAATTCACCCCTCCACTTT. Translating gives CASSFGEPYNSPLHF.